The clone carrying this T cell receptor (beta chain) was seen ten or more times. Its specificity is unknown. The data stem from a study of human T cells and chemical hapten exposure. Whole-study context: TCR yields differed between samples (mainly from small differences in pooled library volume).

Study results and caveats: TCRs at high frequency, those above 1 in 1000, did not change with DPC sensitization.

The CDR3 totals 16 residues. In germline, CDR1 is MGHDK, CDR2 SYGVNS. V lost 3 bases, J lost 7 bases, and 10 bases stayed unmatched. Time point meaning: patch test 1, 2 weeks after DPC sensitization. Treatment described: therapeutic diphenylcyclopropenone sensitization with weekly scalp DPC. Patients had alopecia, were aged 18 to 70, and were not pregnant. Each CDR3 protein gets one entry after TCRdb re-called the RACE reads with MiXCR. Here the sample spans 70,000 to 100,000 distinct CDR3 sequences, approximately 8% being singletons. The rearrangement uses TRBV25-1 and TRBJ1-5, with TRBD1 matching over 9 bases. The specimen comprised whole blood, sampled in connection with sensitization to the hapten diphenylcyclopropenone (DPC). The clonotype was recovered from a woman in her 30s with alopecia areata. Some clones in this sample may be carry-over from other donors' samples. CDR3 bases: TGTGCCAGCAGTGATGCCGGGACAGGGCTTGAGCAGCCCCAGCATTTT. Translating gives CASSDAGTGLEQPQHF.